Listed below are T cell receptor beta chains from one sample, sequenced in a study of blood T cell repertoires in COVID-19. Measured with immunoSEQ multiplex PCR; TCRdb has only the in-frame clones, and not every one. The table includes about 140,000 clones, around three quarters detected once. Specimen: peripheral blood. The receptor set was obtained from an elderly man with acute or convalescent COVID-19. Each CDR3 is given with its conserved first and last residue. The order of the fields is D gene, J gene, V gene, clone size, CDR3 DNA, CDR3 protein. The D gene is left open where the match is weak. Size is stated for part of the rows, as once, few or many counts, or as a class when the clone is expanded.

d_call: TRBD1; j_call: TRBJ2-2; v_call: TRBV10-3; clone_size: few; cdr3_nt: TGTGCCATCAGCGCCGGGACAGGGTTGGCCGGGGAGCTGTTTTTT; cdr3_aa: CAISAGTGLAGELFF
d_call: TRBD1; j_call: TRBJ1-4; v_call: TRBV2; clone_size: -; cdr3_nt: TGTGCCAGCAGTGGGACAGGGGGGGGTGAAAAACTGTTTTTT; cdr3_aa: CASSGTGGGEKLFF
d_call: -; j_call: TRBJ2-1; v_call: TRBV6-2/TRBV6-3; clone_size: -; cdr3_nt: TGTGCCAGCAGCCCAAGACAGAAAAATGAGCAGTTCTTC; cdr3_aa: CASSPRQKNEQFF
d_call: TRBD2; j_call: TRBJ2-1; v_call: TRBV3-1/TRBV3-2; clone_size: once; cdr3_nt: TGTGCCAGCAGCTCCCATCTAGCGGGGAAAGTCAATGAGCAGTTCTTC; cdr3_aa: CASSSHLAGKVNEQFF
d_call: TRBD2; j_call: TRBJ2-3; v_call: TRBV5-4; clone_size: -; cdr3_nt: TGTGCCAGCAGCTTTCTAGCGGGGTTGAGTGCAGATACGCAGTATTTT; cdr3_aa: CASSFLAGLSADTQYF
d_call: TRBD1; j_call: TRBJ1-2; v_call: TRBV28; clone_size: -; cdr3_nt: TGTGCCAGCAGTTTACTGGGACAGGGGGACTATGGCTACACCTTC; cdr3_aa: CASSLLGQGDYGYTF
d_call: -; j_call: TRBJ1-1; v_call: TRBV6-4; clone_size: -; cdr3_nt: TGTGCCAGCAGCTCCTCCCCGGGGAACACTGAAGCTTTCTTT; cdr3_aa: CASSSSPGNTEAFF
d_call: -; j_call: TRBJ2-7; v_call: TRBV9; clone_size: -; cdr3_nt: TGTGCCAGCAGCGTTGGGCAGAACTACGAGCAGTACTTC; cdr3_aa: CASSVGQNYEQYF
d_call: -; j_call: TRBJ2-3; v_call: TRBV2; clone_size: -; cdr3_nt: TGTGCCAGCAGTGAATCTGATACGCAGTATTTT; cdr3_aa: CASSESDTQYF
d_call: -; j_call: TRBJ1-5; v_call: TRBV3-1/TRBV3-2; clone_size: -; cdr3_nt: TGTGCCAGCAGCCACGGGGTTCGTAGCAATCAGCCCCAGCATTTT; cdr3_aa: CASSHGVRSNQPQHF
d_call: TRBD1; j_call: TRBJ2-2; v_call: TRBV3-1/TRBV3-2; clone_size: -; cdr3_nt: TGTGCCAGCAGCCAGCCAGGGGGCACCGGGGAGCTGTTTTTT; cdr3_aa: CASSQPGGTGELFF
d_call: -; j_call: TRBJ1-3; v_call: TRBV3-1/TRBV3-2; clone_size: -; cdr3_nt: TGTGCCAGCAGCCAAGATGACCGGGGCACCATATATTTT; cdr3_aa: CASSQDDRGTIYF
d_call: -; j_call: TRBJ1-1; v_call: TRBV2; clone_size: -; cdr3_nt: TGTGCCAGCAGTGCACTTAGCCCCGAAGCTTTCTTT; cdr3_aa: CASSALSPEAFF
d_call: -; j_call: TRBJ1-1; v_call: TRBV7-9; clone_size: once; cdr3_nt: TGTGCCAGCAGCCAAACGGCAGGCACTGAAGCTTTCTTT; cdr3_aa: CASSQTAGTEAFF
d_call: -; j_call: TRBJ1-2; v_call: TRBV6-6; clone_size: -; cdr3_nt: TGTGCCAGCAGCTACCGACAGGAGCGCTATGGCTACACCTTC; cdr3_aa: CASSYRQERYGYTF
d_call: TRBD1; j_call: TRBJ2-2; v_call: TRBV18; clone_size: -; cdr3_nt: TGTGCCAGCTCACGTCAGGGACAGGGGAACACCGGGGAGCTGTTTTTT; cdr3_aa: CASSRQGQGNTGELFF
d_call: -; j_call: TRBJ1-2; v_call: TRBV6-5; clone_size: -; cdr3_nt: TGTGCCAGCAGTTACACCCCAGGGGATGGCTACACCTTC; cdr3_aa: CASSYTPGDGYTF
d_call: -; j_call: TRBJ1-2; v_call: TRBV15; clone_size: -; cdr3_nt: TGTGCCACCAGCAGAGATCTCGGTTCAGTGAGGAACTATGGCTACACCTTC; cdr3_aa: CATSRDLGSVRNYGYTF
d_call: -; j_call: TRBJ2-7; v_call: TRBV27; clone_size: -; cdr3_nt: TGTGCCAGCAGCCCCCACGGATGGGGGCCCTTCCTCGGGGAGCAGTACTTC; cdr3_aa: CASSPHGWGPFLGEQYF
d_call: TRBD2; j_call: TRBJ2-1; v_call: TRBV14; clone_size: -; cdr3_nt: TGTGCCAGCAGCCCCCGGACTAGCGGGGGTTACAATGAGCAGTTCTTC; cdr3_aa: CASSPRTSGGYNEQFF
d_call: TRBD1; j_call: TRBJ1-1; v_call: TRBV3-1/TRBV3-2; clone_size: -; cdr3_nt: TGTGCCAGCAGCAGACGACAGGGGGCGTTCACTGAAGCTTTCTTT; cdr3_aa: CASSRRQGAFTEAFF
d_call: TRBD2; j_call: TRBJ2-1; v_call: TRBV5-4; clone_size: -; cdr3_nt: TGTGCCAGCAGCCAGGGGACTAGCGGGGGTTATGAGCAGTTCTTC; cdr3_aa: CASSQGTSGGYEQFF
d_call: -; j_call: TRBJ2-2; v_call: TRBV2; clone_size: -; cdr3_nt: TGTGCCAGCAGTCCACTCTCTAACACCGGGGAGCTGTTTTTT; cdr3_aa: CASSPLSNTGELFF
d_call: -; j_call: TRBJ1-6; v_call: TRBV10-3; clone_size: -; cdr3_nt: TGTGCCATCAGTGAGTCACAGGGAAATTCACCCCTCCACTTT; cdr3_aa: CAISESQGNSPLHF
d_call: -; j_call: TRBJ2-7; v_call: TRBV30; clone_size: -; cdr3_nt: TGTGCCTGGAGTGCGTCTCTTTCCTACGAGCAGTACTTC; cdr3_aa: CAWSASLSYEQYF
d_call: -; j_call: TRBJ2-7; v_call: TRBV6-4; clone_size: -; cdr3_nt: TGTGCCAGCAGTGACTCCAGGGGCGAGCAGTACTTC; cdr3_aa: CASSDSRGEQYF
d_call: TRBD1; j_call: TRBJ1-2; v_call: TRBV12-3/TRBV12-4; clone_size: once; cdr3_nt: TGTGCCAGCAGTTTAGGGACAGGTGGCTACACCTTC; cdr3_aa: CASSLGTGGYTF